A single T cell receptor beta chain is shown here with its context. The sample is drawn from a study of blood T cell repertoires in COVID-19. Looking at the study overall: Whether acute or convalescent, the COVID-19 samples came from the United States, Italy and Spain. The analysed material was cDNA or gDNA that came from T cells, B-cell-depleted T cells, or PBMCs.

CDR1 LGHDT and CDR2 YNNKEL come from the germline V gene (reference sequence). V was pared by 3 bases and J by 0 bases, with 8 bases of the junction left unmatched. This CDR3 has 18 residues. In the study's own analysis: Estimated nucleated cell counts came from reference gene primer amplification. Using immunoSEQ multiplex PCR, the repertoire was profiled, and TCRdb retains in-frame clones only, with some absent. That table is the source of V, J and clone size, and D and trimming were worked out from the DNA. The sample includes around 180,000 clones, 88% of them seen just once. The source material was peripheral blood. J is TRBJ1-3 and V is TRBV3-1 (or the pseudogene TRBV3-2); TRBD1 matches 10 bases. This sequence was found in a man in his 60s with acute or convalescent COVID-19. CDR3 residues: CASSHFRDRGYSGNTIYF. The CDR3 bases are TGTGCCAGCAGCCATTTCCGGGACAGGGGATACTCTGGAAACACCATATATTTT.